The clone carrying this T cell receptor (beta chain) appeared a single time. Its matching antigen is unknown. Using immunoSEQ multiplex PCR, the repertoire was profiled, and TCRdb retains in-frame clones only, with some absent. The sample consists of some 83,000 clones, about 83% of them appearing once. The germline gives CDR1 SGHTA, CDR2 FQGNSA. V lost 5 bases and J 4 bases, leaving 26 bases between the germline ends. This CDR3 has 18 residues. The record originates from a study of T cell responses to AZD1222 COVID-19 vaccine. In the study overall: Second-dose intervals of approximately 4 or approximately 12 weeks were pooled. General study points: Nearly half of unique spike-specific TCRs reportedly avoided B.1.351 and B.1.1.7 mutated regions. Donor demographics were predominantly white British with a female majority; clonal diversity may be underestimated. The study identified only six AZD1222 recipients as seropositive at baseline.

The receptor was derived from an adult in good health. Specimen: peripheral blood, collected on day 0 of AZD1222 vaccination. V is TRBV7-2 and J is TRBJ1-2; a possible D gene is TRBD1 (6 bases). The CDR3 protein is CASSQNIGGRGLFYGYTF. CDR3 DNA sequence: TGTGCCAGCAGCCAAAATATAGGGGGTCGGGGCCTCTTCTATGGCTACACCTTC.